What follows is one T cell receptor (beta chain) and its context. Its antigen is currently not known. This sample was included in a study of T cells expressing NK-cell markers (dated by TCRdb to 2020 to 2021). A note on the overall study: Under ten donors provided sorted CD3+CD56+NKG2C+, CD3+CD56+NKG2C- and CD3+CD56-NKG2C+ T-cell subsets, whose TCR beta-chain repertoires were profiled. The eight sequenced donors were randomly selected healthy volunteers, three men and five women. Sequencing of the libraries produced 2 x 150 bp reads on Illumina HiSeq 2000/2500, MiSeq or NextSeq. Seven of the eight sequenced donors were HCMV-seropositive and one was HCMV-seronegative. Study-level results and caveats: For over five donors, the dominant CD3+CD56+NKG2C+ clonotypes were among the top 10 CD8+ clonotypes and accounted for roughly 1.0-8% of CD8+ T cells. Those dominant clonotypes were again the most abundant among CD3+CD56-NKG2C+ cells in a handful of donors, at roughly 25-60.1%. Whether the expanded NKG2C-expressing T cell clones were specific for HCMV antigens was left unclear.

To determine HCMV serostatus, a commercial ELISA kit was used to detect HCMV-specific IgG in serum. Ficoll density gradient centrifugation was used to isolate peripheral blood mononuclear cells from blood. Data came from an Illumina HiSeq 2000. TCR beta cDNA libraries were prepared using 5'RACE template switching, which introduced a universal primer site and unique molecular identifiers. cDNA synthesis was primed from the TCR beta constant segment and was followed by two successive PCR amplification steps. On the authors' methods: MIGEC was used to demultiplex reads and group the reads by UMI, and MiTCR was used to assemble and quantify clonotypes. To exclude erroneous sequences, any TCR cDNA sequence not supported by at least two reads was discarded. The tcR package was used for downstream repertoire analysis, with clonotypes matched between fractions based on CDR3 nucleotide sequence plus V segment. VDJmatch was used to annotate antigen specificity against VDJdb, with one amino acid substitution in CDR3 permitted. The reads went through TCRdb reprocessing, and each CDR3 protein sequence gets one entry with no DNA. TCRdb, not the original authors, processed these V and J calls. The record for this sample contains approximately 380,000 distinct CDR3 sequences. 5% to 5.5% of the sample is in the top ten clones.

The CDR3 has 13 amino acids, counting the end cysteine and phenylalanine. Nucleotide data are not available. CDR1 and CDR2, looked up from the germline V gene (reference sequence), are DFQATT and SNEGSKA. This receptor was identified in a man aged 18-75 years in good health. Recombination connected TRBV20-1 to TRBJ2-7; with no DNA, the TCRdb D assignment of TRBD1 cannot be verified. The sample comprised blood T cells: a sorted CD56 or NKG2C T cell subset, CD4+ or CD8+ T cells, or bulk PBMC T cells (not recorded which). CDR3 region: CSASWLQDYEQYF.